This T cell receptor (beta chain) was profiled in a study of blood T cell repertoires in COVID-19. Authors' data handling: Reference gene primer amplification gave estimated nucleated cell counts. The assay was immunoSEQ multiplex PCR, and TCRdb's table has in-frame clones only and misses some. That table is the source of V, J and clone size, and D and trimming were worked out from the DNA. The data show approximately 170,000 clones, around 84% seen once. V dropped 2 bases and J dropped 6; count of bases not matched to a gene: 6. CDR1 and CDR2 (germline): MNHNS, SASEGT. CDR3 length equals 14 residues.

The TCR was taken from a woman in her forties or fifties who had recovered from COVID-19. The rearrangement uses TRBV6-1 and TRBJ2-7; 8 bases agree with TRBD1. Material: PBMCs or T cells enriched from blood (not recorded which). CDR3 in DNA: TGTGCCAGCAGTGAATGGTCAGGGGGCCGCGAGCAGTACTTC. Protein sequence: CASSEWSGGREQYF.